This T cell receptor beta chain is drawn from a study of blood T cell repertoires in COVID-19. Across the study: Spain, Italy and the United States supplied samples that represented acute and convalescent COVID-19. T cells, B-cell-depleted T cells, or PBMCs supplied cDNA or gDNA.

In the authors' methods: Counts of nucleated cells, estimated from reference gene primer amplification, were obtained. Clones were read by immunoSEQ multiplex PCR, and TCRdb kept only the in-frame ones, dropping some. V and J calls plus clone size are reproduced from that table; the DNA served to infer D and trimming. The data show 150,000 to 190,000 clones, with around 74% seen just once and more than 3.5% held by the top ten. The CDR3 runs 19 residues. The V gene lost 5 bases and the J gene lost 0 bases, with 20 bases spanning the gap. The V gene's germline CDR1 is SGHVS and CDR2 FNYEAQ. This TCR was recovered from a woman of 80 years or more with acute or convalescent COVID-19. The chain couples TRBV7-6 to TRBJ1-6; D unclear. Sequencing was done on a sample of peripheral blood. CDR3 protein: CASSPGVAGGSSYNSPLHF. The CDR3 region has the DNA TGTGCCAGCAGCCCCGGGGTGGCAGGTGGGAGCTCCTATAATTCACCCCTCCACTTT.